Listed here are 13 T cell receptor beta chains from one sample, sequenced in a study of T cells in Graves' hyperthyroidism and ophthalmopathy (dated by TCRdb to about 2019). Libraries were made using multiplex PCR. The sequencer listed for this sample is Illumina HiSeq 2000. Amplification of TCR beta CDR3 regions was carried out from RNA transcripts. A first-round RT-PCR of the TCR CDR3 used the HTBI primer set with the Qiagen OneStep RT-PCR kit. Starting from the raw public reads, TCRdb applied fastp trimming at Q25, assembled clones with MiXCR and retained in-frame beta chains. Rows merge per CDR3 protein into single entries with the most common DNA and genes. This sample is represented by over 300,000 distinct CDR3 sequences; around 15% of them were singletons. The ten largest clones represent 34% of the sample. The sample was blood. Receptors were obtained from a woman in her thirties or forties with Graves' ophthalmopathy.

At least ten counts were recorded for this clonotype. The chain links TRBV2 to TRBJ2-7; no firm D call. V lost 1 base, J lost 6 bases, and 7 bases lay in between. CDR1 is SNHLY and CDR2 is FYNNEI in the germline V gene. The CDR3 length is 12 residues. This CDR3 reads CASSEGPGEQYF. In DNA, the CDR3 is TGTGCCAGCAGTGAAGGTCCCGGCGAGCAGTACTTC.

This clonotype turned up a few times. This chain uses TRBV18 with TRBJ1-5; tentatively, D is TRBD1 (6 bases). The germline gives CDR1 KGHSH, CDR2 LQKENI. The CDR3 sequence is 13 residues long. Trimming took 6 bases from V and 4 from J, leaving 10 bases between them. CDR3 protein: CASSTGQNQPQHF. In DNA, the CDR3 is TGTGCCAGCTCCACAGGACAGAATCAGCCCCAGCATTTT.

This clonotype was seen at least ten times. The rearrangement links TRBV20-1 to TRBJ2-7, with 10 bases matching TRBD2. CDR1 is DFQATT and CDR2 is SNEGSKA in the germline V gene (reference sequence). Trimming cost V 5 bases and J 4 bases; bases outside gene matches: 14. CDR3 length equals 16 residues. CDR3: CSAAWGSGRALYEQYF. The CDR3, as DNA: TGCAGTGCTGCATGGGGGAGCGGGAGGGCCCTGTACGAGCAGTACTTC.

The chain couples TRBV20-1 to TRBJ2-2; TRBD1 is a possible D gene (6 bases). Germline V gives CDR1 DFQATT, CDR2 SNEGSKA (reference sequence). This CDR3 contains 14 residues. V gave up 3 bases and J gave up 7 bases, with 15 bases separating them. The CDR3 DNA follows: TGCAGTGCTAGTCGCTACAGGGAGAACGGGGAGCTGTTTTTT. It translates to CSASRYRENGELFF.

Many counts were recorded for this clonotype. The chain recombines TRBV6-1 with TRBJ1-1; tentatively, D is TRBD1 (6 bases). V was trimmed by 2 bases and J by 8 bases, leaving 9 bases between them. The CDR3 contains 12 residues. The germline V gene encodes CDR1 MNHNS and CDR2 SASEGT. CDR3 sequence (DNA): TGTGCCAGCAGTGAACGCCAGGGGGAAGCTTTCTTT. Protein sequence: CASSERQGEAFF.

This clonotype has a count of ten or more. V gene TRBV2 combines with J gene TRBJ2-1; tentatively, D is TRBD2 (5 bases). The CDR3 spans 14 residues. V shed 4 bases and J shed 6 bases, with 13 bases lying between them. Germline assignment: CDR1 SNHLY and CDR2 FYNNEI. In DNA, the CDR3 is TGTGCCAGCAGTGCTTGGCTAGCCCTCAATGAGCAGTTCTTC. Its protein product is CASSAWLALNEQFF.

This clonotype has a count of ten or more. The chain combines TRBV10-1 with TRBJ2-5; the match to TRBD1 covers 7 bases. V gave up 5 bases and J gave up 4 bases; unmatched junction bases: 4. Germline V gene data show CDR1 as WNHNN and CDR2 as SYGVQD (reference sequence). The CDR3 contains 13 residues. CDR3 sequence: CASSRDRRETQYF. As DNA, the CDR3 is TGCGCCAGCAGTCGGGACAGAAGAGAGACCCAGTACTTC.

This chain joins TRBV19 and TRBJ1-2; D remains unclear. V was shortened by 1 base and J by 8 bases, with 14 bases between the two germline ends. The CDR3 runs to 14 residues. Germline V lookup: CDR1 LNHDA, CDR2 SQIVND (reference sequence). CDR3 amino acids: CASSIAGLGYGYTF. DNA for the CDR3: TGTGCCAGTAGTATAGCGGGTTTGGGATACGGCTACACCTTC.

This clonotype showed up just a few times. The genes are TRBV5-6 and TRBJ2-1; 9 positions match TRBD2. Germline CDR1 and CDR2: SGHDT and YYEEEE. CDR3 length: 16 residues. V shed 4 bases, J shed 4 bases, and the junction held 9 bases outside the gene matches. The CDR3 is CASSPTLAGLYNEQFF. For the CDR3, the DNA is TGTGCCAGCAGCCCAACTCTAGCGGGACTTTACAATGAGCAGTTCTTC.

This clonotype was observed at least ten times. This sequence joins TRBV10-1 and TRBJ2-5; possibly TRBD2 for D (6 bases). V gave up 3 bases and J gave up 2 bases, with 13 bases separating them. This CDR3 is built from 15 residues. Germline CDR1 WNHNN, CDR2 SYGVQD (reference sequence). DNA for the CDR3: TGCGCCAGCAGTGACCGGGGGAGAGGGCAAGAGACCCAGTACTTC. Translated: CASSDRGRGQETQYF.

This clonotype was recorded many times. The CDR3 protein is CASSFDRINGYTF. In DNA form, the CDR3 reads TGTGCCAGCAGCTTCGACAGGATCAACGGCTACACCTTC. V and J are TRBV5-6 and TRBJ1-2; D might be TRBD1 (6 bases). V was clipped by 2 bases and J by 8 bases, with 13 bases between them. Germline values: CDR1 SGHDT, CDR2 YYEEEE. The CDR3 sequence is 13 residues long.

DNA for the CDR3: TGTGCCAGCAGCTTAGGAGGGCAGGGATTCCCTTACACCTTC. As protein: CASSLGGQGFPYTF. V usage is TRBV11-2 and J usage is TRBJ1-2, with D maybe TRBD1 (5 bases). CDR1 and CDR2 (germline): SGHAT, FQNNGV. Trimming cost V 1 base and J 11 bases, with 17 bases left between them. This CDR3 is built from 14 residues.

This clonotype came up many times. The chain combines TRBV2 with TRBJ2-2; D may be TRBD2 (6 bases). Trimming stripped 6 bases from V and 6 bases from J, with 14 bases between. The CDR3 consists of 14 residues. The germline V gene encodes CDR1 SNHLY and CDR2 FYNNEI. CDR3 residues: CASRTGVSAGELFF. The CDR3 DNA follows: TGTGCCAGCAGGACGGGGGTATCGGCCGGGGAGCTGTTTTTT. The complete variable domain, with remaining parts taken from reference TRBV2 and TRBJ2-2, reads EPEVTQTPSHQVTQMGQEVILRCVPISNHLYFYWYRQILGQKVEFLVSFYNNEISEKSEIFDDQFSVERPDGSNFTLKIRSTKLEDSAMYFCASRTGVSAGELFFGEGSRLTVL.